The 15 T cell receptor beta chains listed next were all sequenced from one sample in a study of graft-versus-host responses after intestinal transplantation. Profiling relied on immunoSEQ multiplex PCR, and the TCRdb table lists in-frame clones only, not all of them. The table records under 30,000 clones, more than 80% of them present only once. The sample was PBMCs, taken 18 days after transplant. The receptors derive from a human patient who received an intestinal transplant, so some T cells may come from the graft donor.

This sequence joins TRBV6-5 and TRBJ2-5; D is perhaps TRBD1 (5 bases). V lost 2 bases and J 5 bases, leaving 9 bases between the germline ends. The CDR3 loop spans 13 amino acids. Germline CDR1 and CDR2: MNHEY and SVGAGI. The CDR3 nucleotides are TGTGCCAGCAGTTACGTGGGGCAGGAGACCCAGTACTTC. This codes for CASSYVGQETQYF.

The gene calls are TRBV6-5 and TRBJ2-3, with D unclear. V lost 4 bases and J lost 4, with 9 bases in between. This CDR3 spans 13 amino acids. Looked up from germline, CDR1 is MNHEY and CDR2 is SVGAGI. The DNA of the CDR3 is TGTGCCAGCAGTTTCGGATCCGCAGATACGCAGTATTTT. This sequence encodes CASSFGSADTQYF.

The chain joins TRBV6-1 to TRBJ2-5; tentative D call: TRBD2 (5 bases). V was clipped by 4 bases and J by 1 base, with 13 bases between them. Germline CDR1 is MNHNS and CDR2 is SASEGT. The CDR3 spans 15 residues. The CDR3 spells CASSVGWLAQETQYF. The CDR3 DNA reads as TGTGCCAGCAGTGTGGGGTGGCTAGCCCAAGAGACCCAGTACTTC.

The chain employs TRBV11-2 and TRBJ2-1; 10 nucleotides agree with TRBD1. Germline V gene data show CDR1 as SGHAT and CDR2 as FQNNGV. This CDR3 spans 13 amino acids. The V and J ends lost 8 bases and 5 bases, in that order; junction bases with no gene match: 3. This chain's CDR3 is CASRDRGNNEQFF. The CDR3 DNA sequence: TGTGCCAGCCGGGACAGGGGCAACAATGAGCAGTTCTTC.

CDR3 DNA: TGTGCCAGCAGCTTAGGTCCCGCCACCGAGCAGTACTTC. This gives the protein CASSLGPATEQYF. The J gene is TRBJ2-7, the V gene TRBV7-9; D is ambiguous. Germline CDR1 is SEHNR and CDR2 is FQNEAQ (reference sequence). With 1 base removed from V and 6 bases from J, the gap between germline ends came to 10 bases. CDR3 length: 13 residues.

The gene calls are TRBV11-2 and TRBJ2-3; D remains ambiguous. The CDR3 totals 15 residues. The germline gives CDR1 SGHAT, CDR2 FQNNGV. Trimming took off 6 bases at V and 2 bases at J, with 15 bases between the two ends. The CDR3 sequence: CASSEERRLTDTQYF. The DNA of the CDR3 is TGTGCCAGCAGTGAGGAACGCCGCCTCACAGATACGCAGTATTTT.

The chain employs TRBV4-1 and TRBJ1-1; 10 positions agree with TRBD1. Germline assignment: CDR1 MGHRA and CDR2 YSYEKL. CDR3 length equals 16 residues. The V gene end was trimmed by 2 bases and the J gene end by 5 bases; junction bases not matched to a gene: 8. The CDR3 is CASSQFLGQGWTEAFF. As DNA, the CDR3 is TGCGCCAGCAGCCAATTTCTGGGACAGGGGTGGACTGAAGCTTTCTTT.

The chain links TRBV29-1 to TRBJ1-2; TRBD1 matches at 7 bases. Germline loops: CDR1 SQVTM, CDR2 ANQGSEA. The V segment lost 3 bases and the J segment 6 bases; nucleotides outside the gene matches: 7. This CDR3 comprises 13 residues. The CDR3 DNA sequence: TGCAGCGTTGAGGAAGACAGGGCGGATGGCTACACCTTC. This sequence encodes CSVEEDRADGYTF.

The chain links TRBV5-5 to TRBJ2-1; 8 positions match TRBD1. This CDR3 contains 15 residues. In germline, CDR1 is SGHKS, CDR2 YYEKEE (reference sequence). V was pared by 2 bases and J by 7 bases, with 8 bases of the junction left unmatched. CDR3 protein: CASSLTLTGGNEQFF. CDR3 nucleotides: TGTGCCAGCAGCTTAACCTTAACAGGGGGTAATGAGCAGTTCTTC.

The rearrangement joins TRBV7-3 to TRBJ1-1; D is unresolved. Germline V gives CDR1 SGHTA, CDR2 FQGTGA. V shed 6 bases and J shed 4 bases, with 12 bases lying between them. This CDR3 is 13 amino acids long. As DNA, the CDR3 is TGTGCCAGCAGTTATTACGAGGGCACTGAAGCTTTCTTT. Residues: CASSYYEGTEAFF.

This chain connects TRBV4-1 to TRBJ2-1; a weak D match, TRBD1 (6 bases). Germline V gene sequence: CDR1 MGHRA, CDR2 YSYEKL. The ends were cut back, 3 bases at V and 7 bases at J, with 13 bases in the middle. CDR3 length equals 14 residues. The CDR3 protein is CASSHPQGRNEQFF. In DNA, the CDR3 is TGCGCCAGCAGCCACCCCCAGGGGAGAAATGAGCAGTTCTTC.

The gene calls are TRBV19 and TRBJ1-4, with 10 positions matching TRBD1. This CDR3 contains 15 residues. Losses at the gene ends were 4 bases for V and 7 bases for J; bases not matched to a gene: 6. Germline V lookup: CDR1 LNHDA, CDR2 SQIVND (reference sequence). The CDR3: CASSRDRGNGEKLFF. The CDR3 region has the DNA TGTGCCAGTAGTAGGGACAGGGGTAATGGTGAAAAACTGTTTTTT. The entire variable domain, with the rest obtained from reference TRBV19 and TRBJ1-4, is as follows: DGGITQSPKYLFRKEGQNVTLSCEQNLNHDAMYWYRQDPGQGLRLIYYSQIVNDFQKGDIAEGYSVSREKKESFPLTVTSAQKNPTAFYLCASSRDRGNGEKLFFGSGTQLSVL.

The chain recombines TRBV19 with TRBJ1-5; D is unresolved. Germline V gene sequence: CDR1 LNHDA, CDR2 SQIVND (reference sequence). V lost 3 bases to trimming and J lost 9 bases, with 9 bases between them. The CDR3 is 12 residues long. The CDR3 region is CASSIKSAPQHF. The CDR3 DNA reads as TGTGCCAGTAGTATTAAATCGGCGCCCCAGCATTTT.

The chain has TRBV6-1 and TRBJ1-5; 9 bases fit TRBD1. Germline V gene data show CDR1 as MNHNS and CDR2 as SASEGT. The CDR3 extends over 13 amino acids. V shed 6 bases and J 7 bases; nucleotides not matched to a gene: 4. The chain's CDR3 is CASRGQGGQPQHF. The CDR3 coding sequence is TGTGCCAGCAGGGGACAGGGAGGGCAGCCCCAGCATTTT.

This clone was detected once. This sequence joins TRBV14 and TRBJ2-5; D gene unclear. The CDR3 spans 13 residues. The germline V gene encodes CDR1 SGHDN and CDR2 FVKESK. Deletions cut 0 bases from V and 4 bases from J, with 6 bases between. The CDR3: CASSQDLLETQYF. The CDR3 DNA follows: TGTGCCAGCAGCCAAGATTTGCTAGAGACCCAGTACTTC.